Following are 19 T cell receptor beta chains from one sample sequenced in a study of T cells after yellow fever vaccination. TCRdb re-derived calls from the 5' RACE reads in MiXCR, one entry per CDR3 protein. The sample records about 150,000 distinct CDR3 sequences, 6.6% being singletons. The sequencing used CD4+ T cells sorted from PBMCs, collected 10 days after the yellow fever booster vaccination. Receptor source: a young man who received the YFV17D yellow fever vaccine.

This clonotype was seen at least ten times. The chain couples TRBV28 to TRBJ2-3; D is ambiguous. CDR3 length equals 16 residues. V lost 5 bases, J lost 4 bases, and 19 bases lay in between. Per germline, CDR1 MDHEN and CDR2 SYDVKM. The CDR3 bases are TGTGCCAGCAGTCCCGTAGACCTCCCCGCGGCAGATACGCAGTATTTT. This sequence encodes CASSPVDLPAADTQYF.

Many counts were recorded for this clonotype. The CDR3 DNA is TGTGCCAGCAGGCCGGCTGGCACAGATACGCAGTATTTT. Translating gives CASRPAGTDTQYF. The chain joins TRBV7-9 to TRBJ2-3; D gene unclear. CDR3 size: 13 residues. The germline V and J ends were trimmed by 6 bases and 1 base, with 8 bases remaining between them. The germline V gene has CDR1 SEHNR and CDR2 FQNEAQ (reference sequence).

This clonotype occurred many times. The V and J genes are TRBV6-5 and TRBJ2-7, with 12 bases lining up with TRBD2. Germline V lookup: CDR1 MNHEY, CDR2 SVGAGI. V dropped 6 bases and J dropped 2; count of bases not matched to a gene: 5. This CDR3 region has 15 residues. DNA for the CDR3: TGTGCCAGCAGAATGACTAGCGGGAGTACCTACGAGCAGTACTTC. This codes for CASRMTSGSTYEQYF.

This clonotype was detected many times. The chain joins TRBV5-4 to TRBJ2-1, with 9 bases matching TRBD1. Germline V gives CDR1 SGHNT, CDR2 YYREEE (reference sequence). The CDR3 spans 14 residues. With V trimmed by 4 bases and J by 6 bases, 5 bases remained unmatched. The CDR3 here is CASSKRDRVNEQFF. CDR3 bases: TGTGCCAGCAGCAAGCGGGACAGGGTCAATGAGCAGTTCTTC.

This clonotype was found many times. In this CDR3 the conserved last residue, phenylalanine or tryptophan, is missing, so a read error is likely. CDR3 sequence reads: CAVQGDLETQYL. In DNA, the CDR3 is TGTGCCGTACAGGGGGACCTGGAGACCCAGTACTTA. This chain connects TRBV24-1 to TRBJ2-5, with 8 bases fitting TRBD1. Germline values: CDR1 KGHDR, CDR2 SFDVKD. CDR3 length: 12 residues. Losses at the gene ends were 12 bases for V and 5 bases for J; bases not matched to a gene: 7.

This clonotype was counted a few times. The chain links TRBV28 to TRBJ2-1; D ambiguous. The CDR3 sequence is 16 residues long. Between the trimmed V and J ends, which lost 3 bases and 1 base, there was a span of 13 bases. Germline V gives CDR1 MDHEN, CDR2 SYDVKM. The CDR3 here is CASSFQSGISYNEQFF. The CDR3 DNA is TGTGCCAGCAGTTTTCAGTCTGGGATTTCCTACAATGAGCAGTTCTTC.

As to this clonotype: A read error is possible here, since a much larger clone lies one base away. This chain connects TRBV20-1 to TRBJ2-1; D is possibly TRBD2 (6 bases). Per germline, CDR1 DFQATT and CDR2 SNEGSKA (reference sequence). This CDR3 has 17 residues. CDR3 sequence: CCARVRSGSGGNNEQFF. CDR3 nucleotide sequence: TGCTGTGCTAGAGTACGGAGCGGTAGCGGCGGTAACAATGAGCAGTTCTTC.

A few counts support this clonotype. The DNA of the CDR3 is TGTGCCAGCAGCTTGTTAGGGGTCGATACGCAGTATTTT. It codes for CASSLLGVDTQYF. The rearrangement joins TRBV5-4 to TRBJ2-3; tentatively, D is TRBD1 (5 bases). Germline CDR1 reads SGHNT; CDR2 reads YYREEE (reference sequence). CDR3 length equals 13 residues. Trimming removed 1 base at V and 6 bases at J, with 9 bases between.

The chain employs TRBV5-1 and TRBJ2-6; a possible D gene is TRBD1 (5 bases). Trimming stripped 3 bases from V and 1 base from J, with 11 bases between. In germline, CDR1 is SGHRS, CDR2 YFSETQ. The CDR3 has 16 residues. The CDR3 here is CASSSPDSSGANVLTF. The CDR3 region has the DNA TGCGCCAGCAGCTCGCCTGACAGTTCTGGGGCCAACGTCCTGACTTTC.

This clonotype was observed many times. This sequence joins TRBV18 and TRBJ1-1; 7 bases are shared with TRBD1. Germline V CDR1 and CDR2: KGHSH, LQKENI. The CDR3 length is 15 residues. The V and J ends lost 3 bases and 1 base, in that order; junction bases with no gene match: 5. The CDR3: CASSPQGVQNTEAFF. CDR3 bases: TGTGCCAGCTCACCCCAGGGGGTTCAGAACACTGAAGCTTTCTTT. The full variable domain, rest sourced from reference TRBV18 and TRBJ1-1, is NAGVMQNPRHLVRRRGQEARLRCSPMKGHSHVYWYRQLPEEGLKFMVYLQKENIIDESGMPKERFSAEFPKEGPSILRIQQVVRGDSAAYFCASSPQGVQNTEAFFGQGTRLTVV.

This sequence joins TRBV2 and TRBJ2-1; 7 nucleotides align to TRBD2. Germline V gives CDR1 SNHLY, CDR2 FYNNEI. This CDR3 has 14 residues. Germline trimming cut 3 bases from V and 5 bases from J; bases unmatched to any gene: 4. The CDR3 nucleotides are TGTGCCAGCAGTGATTTTGCGGGAGACAATGAGCAGTTCTTC. Translation: CASSDFAGDNEQFF.

This clonotype was recorded at least ten times. The chain uses TRBV20-1 and TRBJ2-7; D unclear. Germline assignment: CDR1 DFQATT and CDR2 SNEGSKA (reference sequence). This CDR3 has 14 amino acids. V shed 3 bases and J shed 3 bases, with 15 bases lying between them. The CDR3 region has the DNA TGCAGTGCTAGGACTGGTGAAGGAGTCTACGAGCAGTACTTC. It is translated as CSARTGEGVYEQYF.

In its sample, this clonotype was seen many times. The CDR3 DNA is TGCGCCAGCAGTGTGAGGACTAGCGGAATATACAATGAGCAGTTCTTC. It codes for CASSVRTSGIYNEQFF. The chain carries TRBV10-1 and TRBJ2-1; 10 bases line up with TRBD2. CDR3 length equals 16 residues. Germline loops: CDR1 WNHNN, CDR2 SYGVQD (reference sequence). Losses at the gene ends were 4 bases for V and 4 bases for J; bases not matched to a gene: 7.

On this clonotype itself: Sequence at one end of the junction differs from germline and may be a read error. V usage is TRBV4-3 and J usage is TRBJ2-2; D gene ambiguous. Looked up from germline, CDR1 is LGHNA and CDR2 is YSLEER. This CDR3 region has 16 residues. DNA of the CDR3: TGCGCCGGCAGCCGGGTCGCCGGAGCGAACACCGGGGAGCTGTTTTTT. Amino acid sequence: CAGSRVAGANTGELFF.

This chain joins TRBV7-6 and TRBJ2-5; a weak D match, TRBD2 (6 bases). V lost 5 bases and J 1 base, leaving 17 bases between the germline ends. The CDR3 totals 16 residues. The germline gives CDR1 SGHVS, CDR2 FNYEAQ. The CDR3, as DNA: TGTGCCAGCAGCGCGCTCAACAGCGGGCTCCAAGAGACCCAGTACTTC. Translation gives CASSALNSGLQETQYF.

The rearrangement uses TRBV5-5 and TRBJ2-5, with a weak D call TRBD1 (6 bases). Trimming left V 4 bases short and J 4 bases short, with 11 bases between. The CDR3 length is 13 residues. Germline assignment: CDR1 SGHKS and CDR2 YYEKEE (reference sequence). The CDR3 DNA reads TGTGCCAGCAGCCTTCCAGGGGTAGAGACCCAGTACTTC. Amino acid sequence: CASSLPGVETQYF.

J is TRBJ2-7 and V is TRBV19; 11 bases align to TRBD1. The trim removed 4 bases at V and 2 bases at J, leaving 7 bases unmatched. Germline-derived CDR1 and CDR2 are LNHDA and SQIVND (reference sequence). The length of the CDR3 is 16 residues. The CDR3 DNA reads as TGTGCCAGTAGTAGGACCCCGGGACAGGGGGCCTACGAGCAGTACTTC. Its protein product is CASSRTPGQGAYEQYF.

This clonotype was counted many times. V is TRBV7-2 and J is TRBJ2-1; D may be TRBD2 (7 bases). Deletions cut 0 bases from V and 7 bases from J, with 16 bases between. Germline V gene sequence: CDR1 SGHTA, CDR2 FQGNSA. The CDR3 is made up of 16 amino acids. This chain's CDR3 is CASSLAPLGGANEQFF. The CDR3 DNA follows: TGTGCCAGCAGCTTAGCCCCTCTGGGGGGGGCGAATGAGCAGTTCTTC.

In this sample, this clonotype turned up many times. The J gene is TRBJ2-4, the V gene TRBV29-1, with D possibly matching TRBD1 (5 bases). The V gene lost 6 bases and the J gene lost 0 bases, with 15 bases spanning the gap. CDR1 is SQVTM and CDR2 is ANQGSEA in the germline V gene. The CDR3 length is 15 residues. Written as DNA, the CDR3 is TGCAGCGTCGTCAAGGACATCTTAGCCAAAAACATTCAGTACTTC. As protein: CSVVKDILAKNIQYF.